Below, one T cell receptor (beta chain) is given with its context. The data were obtained in a study of blood T cell repertoires in COVID-19. Sequenced by immunoSEQ multiplex PCR; TCRdb stores in-frame clones only, minus some. This table holds approximately 500,000 clones, roughly 91% found once. Trimming cost V 6 bases and J 2 bases, with 12 bases left between them. CDR3 size: 14 residues. The germline gives CDR1 LNHDA, CDR2 SQIVND (reference sequence). Seattle cases were enrolled at active infection and followed longitudinally. This sequence was found in a woman aged 50 to 60 with COVID-19, enrolled during active disease. The chain uses TRBV19 and TRBJ2-3; no firm D call. The material sequenced was peripheral blood. This CDR3 is CASRQQSSTDTQYF. The CDR3 DNA is TGTGCCAGTAGGCAACAGTCATCCACAGATACGCAGTATTTT.